This T cell receptor (beta chain) was sequenced during a study of T cell responses to AZD1222 COVID-19 vaccine. The data were produced by immunoSEQ multiplex PCR, yet TCRdb's version contains in-frame clones alone and is incomplete. The data show 55,000 to 90,000 clones, 65% to 90% seen once. General study findings and limits: Spike regions recognized by vaccine-associated CD4 TCRs spanned the protein, led by 160-218 and 743-854. Possibly, clonal diversity was underestimated; donors were largely white British and included more females. Increases in Spike-specific TCR breadth and depth were seen after two AZD1222 doses.

V was pared by 0 bases and J by 6 bases, with 20 bases between. The CDR3 is 18 amino acids. Germline CDR1 and CDR2: LGHNA and YNFKEQ. This clone was counted a single time. Its specificity is unknown. This chain uses TRBV4-2 with TRBJ1-4; no firm D call. This TCR was sampled from an adult in good health. Sequenced material: peripheral blood, taken on day 0 of AZD1222 vaccination. CDR3 loop: CASSQESPGRALDEKLFF. CDR3 in DNA: TGTGCCAGCAGCCAAGAATCCCCGGGGAGGGCTCTTGATGAAAAACTGTTTTTT.